This T cell receptor (beta chain) originates from a study of OX40 agonist ivuxolimab in advanced cancers. The method was immunoSEQ multiplex PCR; TCRdb's version includes in-frame clones alone and lacks a portion of them. The table includes about 68,000 clones, roughly 86% detected once. V shed 2 bases, J shed 1 base, and the junction held 11 bases outside the gene matches. The CDR3 is 18 residues long. Per germline, CDR1 MNHEY and CDR2 SMNVEV (reference sequence). Sequencing used CD4+ or CD8+ T cells sorted from blood, obtained in a trial of the OX40 agonist ivuxolimab. The TCR comes from an adult with an advanced solid tumor such as melanoma, head and neck, liver or kidney cancer. The chain links TRBV27 to TRBJ2-3; 8 bases agree with TRBD1. The CDR3 DNA is TGTGCCAGCAGTTTACAGGGACCAGGGGGCCGAGGCACAGATACGCAGTATTTT. Its protein product is CASSLQGPGGRGTDTQYF.